This T cell receptor beta chain was captured in a study of blood T cells in healthy people across ages. Background on the study: Researchers report that template switching captured about one barcoded beta molecule per two T cells. Overall study results and limits: Conclusively comparing naive with antigen-experienced cells was impossible with unsorted PBMCs.

This clonotype was seen more than once but under ten times. The antigen remains undetermined. Germline CDR1 MNHEY, CDR2 SMNVEV (reference sequence). CDR3 length equals 15 residues. Trimming removed 4 bases from V and 5 bases from J; junction bases left unmatched: 11. The use of a sample-barcoded 5' primer and a J-beta primer mix characterized a second PCR of 7 to 11 cycles. TCRdb redid the calling of the 5' RACE reads with MiXCR, one entry per CDR3 protein. The sample lists hundreds of thousands of distinct CDR3 sequences; 55% to 70% were seen once. What was sequenced was blood. This rearrangement joins TRBV27 to TRBJ2-7; TRBD1 matches at 7 bases. This sequence was found in a man aged 30-40 years in good health. CDR3 DNA: TGTGCCAGCAGTTCTCCCGACAGGGCCCTTGACGAGCAGTACTTC. It yields the protein CASSSPDRALDEQYF.